This T cell receptor beta chain was retrieved from a study of regulatory T cells in long-lasting Graves disease. Researchers made TCR beta libraries by using iRepertoire HTBI primers and running Arm-PCR on CDR3 regions. One entry per CDR3 protein results from TCRdb running MiXCR on the multiplex PCR reads. This table holds 400,000 to 500,000 distinct CDR3 sequences, around 20% found once. Time point of the sample: persistent/refractory GD, antithyroid drugs over 5 years with positive TRAb. Preparation of the TCR library used RNA extracted from PBMCs. This clonotype was picked up many times. The germline gives CDR1 MDHEN, CDR2 SYDVKM. With V trimmed by 2 bases and J by 7 bases, 8 bases remained unmatched. CDR3 length: 15 amino acids.

The sequence was obtained from a female donor with Graves disease. The V call is TRBV28, the J call TRBJ2-7, with 10 nucleotides matching TRBD2. Sequences were derived from peripheral blood mononuclear cells (PBMCs), sampled when the disease was refractory, from a patient treated with antithyroid drugs. This CDR3 reads CASSLGASGSDEQYF. DNA for the CDR3: TGTGCCAGCAGTTTAGGGGCTAGCGGGAGCGATGAGCAGTACTTC.